Below are 25 T cell receptor beta chains sequenced from a single sample in a study of identical twins. TCRdb passed the 5' RACE reads through MiXCR, listing each CDR3 protein once. This table has approximately 240,000 distinct CDR3 sequences, over 13% appearing once. Sequences were obtained from memory (CD45RO+) T cells sorted from blood. All receptors derive from a woman aged 18-29 years in good health.

This CDR3 is CSASVSGGPTEAFF. The DNA for the CDR3 is TGCAGTGCTAGCGTTTCGGGGGGGCCCACTGAAGCTTTCTTT. V is TRBV20-1 and J is TRBJ1-1; a possible D gene is TRBD1 (6 bases). Germline CDR1 and CDR2: DFQATT and SNEGSKA (reference sequence). Trimming pared 3 bases from V and 4 bases from J, leaving 15 bases between. This CDR3 comprises 14 residues.

This clonotype was seen a handful of times. This chain connects TRBV29-1 to TRBJ2-3; no firm D call. The CDR3 has 11 amino acids. Germline loops: CDR1 SQVTM, CDR2 ANQGSEA. CDR3 sequence reads: CTITELDTQYF. The CDR3 DNA sequence: TGCACCATAACCGAGTTGGATACGCAGTATTTT.

This clonotype was seen more than once but under ten times. The V gene is TRBV12-3 or TRBV12-4, the J gene TRBJ2-2; D uncertain. With 6 bases removed from V and 8 bases from J, the gap between germline ends came to 10 bases. The CDR3 loop spans 12 amino acids. Here the CDR3 DNA reads TGTGCCAGCAGGCAACGAGGTGGGGAGCTGTTTTTT. Protein: CASRQRGGELFF.

CDR3 nucleotides: TGTGCCAGCAGCTTAGTCTTTGGGACTATTGGGTACGAGCAGTACTTC. Translated, it gives CASSLVFGTIGYEQYF. The V and J genes are TRBV7-2 and TRBJ2-7; 7 positions match TRBD2. CDR3 size: 16 residues. V lost 1 base and J lost 4; bases outside the gene matches: 10. Germline CDR1 is SGHTA and CDR2 is FQGNSA.

This clonotype was counted between two and nine times. One end of the junction is discordant with germline, which a read error may explain. The rearrangement links TRBV5-5 to TRBJ1-2, with 7 bases matching TRBD1. Looked up from germline, CDR1 is SGHKS and CDR2 is YYEKEE (reference sequence). This CDR3 is 13 amino acids long. This CDR3 is CASSENQGQRSLF. In nucleotides, the CDR3 is TGTGCCAGCAGCGAGAATCAGGGACAGCGGTCTTTGTTC.

This clonotype was detected ten times or more. A read error may account for a junction end that differs from germline. The rearrangement uses TRBV20-1 and TRBJ1-2; D is possibly TRBD1 (5 bases). This CDR3 has 10 amino acids. The germline V gene has CDR1 DFQATT and CDR2 SNEGSKA (reference sequence). CDR3 loop: CSVGWDPTYF. In DNA form, the CDR3 reads TGCAGTGTGGGATGGGACCCAACCTACTTC.

This clonotype occurred a few times. The chain is built from TRBV10-3 and TRBJ1-2; 7 bases are a match to TRBD1. Per the germline V gene, CDR1 is ENHRY and CDR2 is SYGVKD. The CDR3 sequence is 13 residues long. V shed 8 bases, J shed 2 bases, and the junction held 5 bases outside the gene matches. The CDR3 loop is CAIAGQPNYGYTF. Written as DNA, the CDR3 is TGTGCCATCGCGGGACAGCCGAACTATGGCTACACCTTC.

The genes are TRBV5-1 and TRBJ1-6, with TRBD1 matching over 7 bases. The V gene end was trimmed by 4 bases and the J gene end by 7 bases; junction bases not matched to a gene: 5. This CDR3 has 14 residues. In germline, CDR1 is SGHRS, CDR2 YFSETQ. CDR3 coding DNA: TGCGCCAGCAGCCGGGACAGATTAAATTCACCCCTCCACTTT. Its protein product is CASSRDRLNSPLHF.

In this sample, this clonotype turned up many times. CDR3 DNA sequence: TGTGCCAGCACCCGGACTAGCCCGAACACCGGGGAGCTGTTTTTT. Its translation is CASTRTSPNTGELFF. The chain combines TRBV28 with TRBJ2-2; 8 bases are shared with TRBD2. CDR3 size: 15 residues. Germline CDR1 MDHEN, CDR2 SYDVKM. V gave up 7 bases and J gave up 0 bases; unmatched junction bases: 4.

This clonotype was found many times. The V gene is TRBV12-3 or TRBV12-4, the J gene TRBJ2-5, with a tentative D call TRBD2 (6 bases). The CDR3 extends over 18 amino acids. V was cut by 3 bases and J by 3 bases, with 23 bases left in between. CDR3 residues: CASSFTSSGWGGEETQYF. In DNA, the CDR3 is TGTGCCAGCAGTTTCACCTCTTCAGGGTGGGGAGGAGAAGAGACCCAGTACTTC.

This clonotype appeared a few times. This rearrangement joins TRBV12-5 to TRBJ2-1; D is uncertain. Trimming removed 3 bases at V and 6 bases at J, with 9 bases between. This CDR3 is 13 amino acids long. The germline gives CDR1 LGHNT, CDR2 FRNRAP. The CDR3 reads CASGFFASNEQFF. The CDR3 nucleotides read TGTGCTAGTGGTTTTTTTGCCTCCAATGAGCAGTTCTTC.

This clonotype was picked up many times. CDR3 amino acids: CSVESFKTGLRAYGYTF. DNA for the CDR3: TGCAGCGTTGAATCGTTCAAGACGGGGCTGCGGGCCTATGGCTACACCTTC. The rearrangement joins TRBV29-1 to TRBJ1-2; TRBD1 is a possible D gene (5 bases). The length of the CDR3 is 17 residues. Trimming removed 2 bases from V and 4 bases from J, with 23 bases in between. CDR1 and CDR2 from the germline V gene are SQVTM and ANQGSEA. Full variable domain (outside the CDR3, taken from reference TRBV29-1 and TRBJ1-2): SAVISQKPSRDICQRGTSLTIQCQVDSQVTMMFWYRQQPGQSLTLIATANQGSEATYESGFVIDKFPISRPNLTFSTLTVSNMSPEDSSIYLCSVESFKTGLRAYGYTFGSGTRLTVV.

This rearrangement joins TRBV14 to TRBJ1-2; unclear D gene. Germline V lookup: CDR1 SGHDN, CDR2 FVKESK. The V gene lost 0 bases and the J gene lost 10 bases, with 18 bases spanning the gap. The CDR3 is 15 amino acids. For the CDR3, the DNA is TGTGCCAGCAGCCAAGATTGGCAAGGGCTATCCGCCTACACCTTC. This encodes CASSQDWQGLSAYTF.

This clonotype was observed many times. CDR3 in DNA: TGTGCCAGCAGTATACGGAGGAGTCCAGAAGAGACCCAGTACTTC. This sequence encodes CASSIRRSPEETQYF. The chain links TRBV7-2 to TRBJ2-5, with D maybe TRBD2 (5 bases). CDR1 SGHTA and CDR2 FQGNSA come from the germline V gene. Trimming shortened V by 6 bases and J by 3 bases, and 17 bases separated the two germline ends. The CDR3 consists of 15 residues.

The chain couples TRBV2 to TRBJ1-2, with D uncertain. This CDR3 has 15 amino acids. V was clipped by 6 bases and J by 4 bases, with 18 bases between them. Per the germline V gene, CDR1 is SNHLY and CDR2 is FYNNEI. In DNA, the CDR3 is TGTGCCAGCAGGCGGGATGCGAGCGGCGGCTATGGCTACACCTTC. This codes for CASRRDASGGYGYTF.

This rearrangement joins TRBV18 to TRBJ2-1, with D maybe TRBD1 (5 bases). Germline CDR1 is KGHSH and CDR2 is LQKENI. The V end was cut by 1 base, the J end by 7 bases, with 11 bases between. CDR3 length: 14 residues. The CDR3 coding sequence is TGTGCCAGCTCACCACTCCAGGGAATAAATGAGCAGTTCTTC. Protein product: CASSPLQGINEQFF.

The chain couples TRBV24-1 to TRBJ2-3; perhaps TRBD1 as D (6 bases). The CDR3 extends over 18 amino acids. Germline CDR1 and CDR2: KGHDR and SFDVKD. V lost 12 bases to trimming and J lost 2 bases, with 29 bases between them. The CDR3 DNA reads TGTGCCCCTCGCGGCCTTGCGACAGGACCTGCCACCACAGATACGCAGTATTTT. Its protein product is CAPRGLATGPATTDTQYF.

This chain joins TRBV5-6 and TRBJ1-5, with a weak D call TRBD1 (5 bases). Germline V gene data show CDR1 as SGHDT and CDR2 as YYEEEE. The CDR3 has 17 residues. V lost 0 bases, J lost 2 bases, and 15 bases lay in between. The CDR3 reads CASSLGAGSTGNQPQHF. The CDR3 bases are TGTGCCAGCAGCTTGGGGGCAGGGTCGACGGGCAATCAGCCCCAGCATTTT. Full variable domain (rest looked up from reference TRBV5-6 and TRBJ1-5): DAGVTQSPTHLIKTRGQQVTLRCSPKSGHDTVSWYQQALGQGPQFIFQYYEEEERQRGNFPDRFSGHQFPNYSSELNVNALLLGDSALYLCASSLGAGSTGNQPQHFGDGTRLSIL.

This clonotype qualifies as medium-sized. The germline gene is not matched at one end of the junction; a read error may be the cause. CDR3 DNA sequence: TGTGCCAGCAGCTTATCTGGGGGGGAGCAGTACTTC. Protein: CASSLSGGEQYF. The chain joins TRBV5-1 to TRBJ2-7; tentatively, D is TRBD2 (6 bases). CDR3 length: 12 residues. Germline V gene sequence: CDR1 SGHRS, CDR2 YFSETQ.

The rearrangement uses TRBV7-8 and TRBJ1-1; D uncertain. Looked up from germline, CDR1 is SGHVS and CDR2 is FQNEAQ. Trimming removed 2 bases from V and 1 base from J, with 8 bases in between. The CDR3 is made up of 14 amino acids. The CDR3: CASSLITSNTEAFF. CDR3 DNA sequence: TGTGCCAGCAGCTTAATCACGTCGAACACTGAAGCTTTCTTT.

The genes are TRBV7-9 and TRBJ1-5; D is possibly TRBD1 (5 bases). CDR1 and CDR2 from the germline V gene are SEHNR and FQNEAQ (reference sequence). CDR3 length equals 14 residues. Trimming pared 5 bases from V and 9 bases from J, leaving 17 bases between. For the CDR3, the DNA is TGTGCCAGCAGCCCCGGGACCGAAGATGGGCCCCAGCATTTT. Its protein is CASSPGTEDGPQHF.

This rearrangement joins TRBV2 to TRBJ2-7; the D gene could be TRBD1 or TRBD2 (6 bases each). CDR3 length: 13 amino acids. The V end was cut by 7 bases, the J end by 4 bases, with 14 bases between. CDR1 is SNHLY, CDR2 FYNNEI, per germline. The DNA for the CDR3 is TGTGCCAGCAAGAGGGGGGAGCGATACGAGCAGTACTTC. It yields the protein CASKRGERYEQYF.

This rearrangement joins TRBV20-1 to TRBJ1-1; tentatively, D is TRBD1 (5 bases). This CDR3 comprises 14 residues. The V end lost 2 bases, the J end lost 1 base, and 11 bases lay between the germline ends. CDR1 and CDR2 (germline): DFQATT, SNEGSKA (reference sequence). CDR3 in amino acids: CSARKGQPNTEAFF. The CDR3 DNA reads TGCAGTGCTAGAAAGGGGCAGCCGAACACTGAAGCTTTCTTT.

The chain recombines TRBV2 with TRBJ2-5; possibly TRBD1 for D (6 bases). The ends were cut back, 1 base at V and 2 bases at J, with 8 bases in the middle. The length of the CDR3 is 14 residues. CDR1 is SNHLY, CDR2 FYNNEI, per germline. In DNA form, the CDR3 reads TGTGCCAGCAGTGAAGACACAGGGCAAGAGACCCAGTACTTC. Translated, it gives CASSEDTGQETQYF.

The J gene is TRBJ1-5, the V gene TRBV29-1, with D possibly being TRBD1 (5 bases). Germline V gene lookup returns CDR1 SQVTM and CDR2 ANQGSEA. The CDR3 has 13 amino acids. V was clipped by 4 bases and J by 4 bases, with 11 bases between them. The CDR3 loop reads CSVGDRRNQPQHF. CDR3 bases: TGCAGCGTTGGGGACCGCCGGAATCAGCCCCAGCATTTT.